One and the same sample provided the 31 T cell receptor beta chains below, sequenced in a study of T cell repertoires in cytomegalovirus infection (dated 2019 in TCRdb). For sequencing, an Illumina HiSeq 1500 was employed. Using fastp trimming at Q25 and MiXCR clonotype assembly, TCRdb reanalyzed the public sequencing data and kept in-frame beta chains. For every CDR3 protein sequence, its rows merge into one entry that carries the most common genes and DNA. Within this sample are about a million distinct CDR3 sequences, with around 29% of them counted one time only. 11% to 15% of the sample belongs to the ten largest clones. Their antigen targets remain unknown. The sample's treatment or condition label, decoded: in vitro stimulation with specific CMV peptide epitopes to enrich CMV-specific T cells. The sequencing here drew on cultured CD8+ T cells from PBMCs, taken from culture after CMV antigen stimulation. All receptors derive from a human donor in good health (CMV status not recorded). Some clones in this sample may be carry-over from other donors' samples.

This clonotype was counted ten times or more. The rearrangement uses TRBV7-9 and TRBJ1-5, with 8 nucleotides matching TRBD1. With 5 bases clipped from V and 6 bases from J, the junction kept 6 bases outside the gene matches. Per germline, CDR1 SEHNR and CDR2 FQNEAQ (reference sequence). The CDR3 spans 14 residues. CDR3 in DNA: TGTGCCAGCAGCCATTCGACAGGGGTTCAGCCCCAGCATTTT. Its translation is CASSHSTGVQPQHF.

The chain carries TRBV2 and TRBJ1-1; possible D gene TRBD1, 5 bases. Trimming removed 4 bases from V and 3 bases from J, with 9 bases in between. CDR3 length: 13 residues. Germline CDR1 and CDR2: SNHLY and FYNNEI. CDR3 DNA: TGTGCCAGCAGTGCGGGGCTACACACTGAAGCTTTCTTT. As protein: CASSAGLHTEAFF.

This clonotype was seen a few times. The CDR3 DNA follows: TGTGCCGGACAGAGATTGAGCTCCTACAATGAGCAGTTCTTC. This gives the protein CAGQRLSSYNEQFF. The chain has TRBV7-9 and TRBJ2-1, with D possibly TRBD1 on 6 matching bases. From germline, CDR1 is SEHNR and CDR2 FQNEAQ (reference sequence). The CDR3 sequence is 14 residues long. V was clipped by 11 bases and J by 0 bases, with 14 bases between them.

The chain couples TRBV20-1 to TRBJ2-7, with D unclear. Trimming cost V 3 bases and J 3 bases, with 12 bases left between them. The germline V gene encodes CDR1 DFQATT and CDR2 SNEGSKA (reference sequence). The CDR3 is 13 residues long. The CDR3 region is CSASSSTIYEQYF. As DNA, the CDR3 is TGCAGTGCTAGTTCTTCTACGATCTACGAGCAGTACTTC.

The chain carries TRBV6-5 and TRBJ2-5; D remains ambiguous. The CDR3 spans 12 residues. The V gene's germline CDR1 is MNHEY and CDR2 SVGAGI. Trimming removed 7 bases at V and 3 bases at J, with 9 bases between. CDR3 nucleotide sequence: TGTGCCAGCACCGACTTCGAAGAGACCCAGTACTTC. It encodes CASTDFEETQYF.

This clonotype was observed a few times. The chain uses TRBV6-4 and TRBJ2-1, with D maybe TRBD2 (6 bases). Trimming cost V 5 bases and J 3 bases, with 14 bases left between them. The CDR3 contains 15 residues. From germline, CDR1 is MRHNA and CDR2 SNTAGT. CDR3 nucleotides: TGTGCCAGCAGTCGGAGGGGCGAAAGCTACAATGAGCAGTTCTTC. Translation: CASSRRGESYNEQFF.

The chain has TRBV11-2 and TRBJ2-3, with D unresolved. The germline V gene has CDR1 SGHAT and CDR2 FQNNGV. Deletions cut 5 bases from V and 5 bases from J, with 14 bases between. CDR3 length: 14 amino acids. CDR3 DNA: TGTGCCAGCAGCCTCCGACCCCACGTAGATACGCAGTATTTT. Amino acid sequence: CASSLRPHVDTQYF.

CDR3 sequence reads: CASYLGRQGNGYTF. DNA of the CDR3: TGTGCCAGTTATCTCGGGAGACAGGGGAATGGCTACACCTTC. The V gene is TRBV12-3 or TRBV12-4, the J gene TRBJ1-2, with 8 bases that match TRBD1. The CDR3 sequence is 14 residues long. V shed 9 bases and J 6 bases; nucleotides not matched to a gene: 12.

The V call is TRBV28, the J call TRBJ2-5, with 8 bases matching TRBD2. The ends lost 7 bases at V and 0 bases at J; junction bases unmatched: 4. The CDR3 is 14 residues long. Germline V lookup: CDR1 MDHEN, CDR2 SYDVKM. The CDR3 reads CASTSGGYQETQYF. The CDR3 DNA reads as TGTGCCAGCACCTCGGGGGGGTACCAAGAGACCCAGTACTTC.

With respect to this clonotype: This may come from a read error, since a much larger clone is one base off. The V gene is TRBV7-2, the J gene TRBJ2-7; 7 bases agree with TRBD1. There are 16 residues in the CDR3. The germline CDR1 and CDR2 sequences are SGHTA and FQGNSA. The CDR3 DNA reads TGTGCCAGCAGCCCCCCAGGGGGAGAATACACCTACGAGCAGAACTTC. It codes for CASSPPGGEYTYEQNF.

This clonotype was detected many times. This chain links TRBV11-1 with TRBJ2-1; TRBD1 matches 7 bases. The length of the CDR3 is 17 residues. Per germline, CDR1 SGHAT and CDR2 FQDESV (reference sequence). The ends lost 2 bases at V and 3 bases at J; junction bases unmatched: 10. The CDR3 nucleotides are TGTGCCAGCAGCTTATGGGACAGTCTTTCTTACTACAATGAGCAGTTCTTC. This gives the protein CASSLWDSLSYYNEQFF.

The chain links TRBV7-9 to TRBJ2-3; D remains ambiguous. CDR1 and CDR2 from the germline V gene are SEHNR and FQNEAQ (reference sequence). V dropped 5 bases and J dropped 2 bases, with 11 bases sitting between them. This CDR3 contains 14 residues. CDR3 nucleotide sequence: TGTGCCAGCAGCCCGGCAGCCCTCACAGATACGCAGTATTTT. This gives the protein CASSPAALTDTQYF.

This clonotype came up a few times. A read error may account for a junction end that differs from germline. This chain uses TRBV7-7 with TRBJ2-1, with D perhaps matching TRBD2 (5 bases). The germline gives CDR1 SSHAT, CDR2 FNYEAQ (reference sequence). The CDR3 extends over 13 amino acids. The DNA of the CDR3 is TGTGCTAGCAGCTTTGGGGAGAGTCGGGAGCAGTTCTTC. Protein: CASSFGESREQFF.

This clonotype showed up just a few times. The chain has TRBV27 and TRBJ2-7; D not certain. V was cut by 5 bases and J by 6 bases, with 17 bases left in between. Germline assignment: CDR1 MNHEY and CDR2 SMNVEV (reference sequence). CDR3 size: 14 residues. The chain's CDR3 is CASSRGSTWVEQYF. CDR3 sequence (DNA): TGTGCCAGCAGTAGAGGAAGTACTTGGGTCGAGCAGTACTTC.

V and J are TRBV20-1 and TRBJ1-2; D is possibly TRBD1 (5 bases). V lost 0 bases and J lost 2, with 22 bases in between. The CDR3 runs 18 residues. Germline CDR1 is DFQATT and CDR2 is SNEGSKA (reference sequence). CDR3 amino acids: CSARDRGGGWVGNYGYTF. The CDR3 DNA sequence: TGCAGTGCTAGAGATCGTGGTGGGGGGTGGGTCGGGAACTATGGCTACACCTTC.

This clonotype was observed many times. This chain uses TRBV7-6 with TRBJ2-1, with 11 nucleotides matching TRBD1. The CDR3 runs to 15 residues. Germline loops: CDR1 SGHVS, CDR2 FNYEAQ. V lost 5 bases, J lost 7 bases, and 7 bases stayed unmatched. The DNA for the CDR3 is TGTGCCAGCAGCCAGGACAGGGGGCGTCGGAATGAGCAGTTCTTC. The encoded protein is CASSQDRGRRNEQFF.

This sequence joins TRBV6-2 or TRBV6-3 and TRBJ2-7; D remains ambiguous. CDR3 size: 14 residues. Germline V gene lookup returns CDR1 MNHEY and CDR2 SVGEGT. V lost 4 bases and J 1 base, leaving 11 bases between the germline ends. The CDR3 nucleotides read TGTGCCAGCAGTTTCGGTGCTGGATCCTACGAGCAGTACTTC. Amino acids: CASSFGAGSYEQYF.

This clonotype was observed a few times. The J gene is TRBJ2-3, the V gene TRBV6-5; 14 nucleotides line up with TRBD2. The germline CDR1 and CDR2 sequences are MNHEY and SVGAGI. The V segment lost 0 bases and the J segment 4 bases; nucleotides outside the gene matches: 9. The CDR3 is 19 amino acids. As DNA, the CDR3 is TGTGCCAGCAGTTACTCTCCCTTTCGACTAGCGGGGGGGCCAGATACGCAGTATTTT. The encoded protein is CASSYSPFRLAGGPDTQYF.

This clonotype has more than one count but fewer than ten. V gene TRBV27 combines with J gene TRBJ2-1; 8 positions match TRBD1. V lost 3 bases to trimming and J lost 7 bases; unmatched junction nucleotides: 5. Germline values: CDR1 MNHEY, CDR2 SMNVEV (reference sequence). The CDR3 has 14 residues. The CDR3 DNA reads TGTGCCAGCAGTTTTCAGGGGGCGGATAATGAGCAGTTCTTC. Translated: CASSFQGADNEQFF.

The sample holds many counts of this clonotype. The V call is TRBV5-5, the J call TRBJ2-5; D may be TRBD1 or TRBD2 (5 bases each). CDR3 length: 15 residues. With 4 bases removed from V and 2 bases from J, the gap between germline ends came to 15 bases. Germline CDR1 SGHKS, CDR2 YYEKEE (reference sequence). CDR3 sequence: CASSPPRGRQETQYF. CDR3 DNA: TGTGCCAGCAGCCCACCCCGGGGACGGCAAGAGACCCAGTACTTC. The variable domain in full, with the rest retrieved from reference TRBV5-5 and TRBJ2-5, is DAGVTQSPTHLIKTRGQQVTLRCSPISGHKSVSWYQQVLGQGPQFIFQYYEKEERGRGNFPDRFSARQFPNYSSELNVNALLLGDSALYLCASSPPRGRQETQYFGPGTRLLVL.

The J gene is TRBJ2-3, the V gene TRBV14, with TRBD2 identical over 10 bases. Germline lookup yields CDR1 SGHDN and CDR2 FVKESK. Trimming took 0 bases from V and 2 from J; bases not matched to a gene: 23. The CDR3 runs to 23 residues. As DNA, the CDR3 is TGTGCCAGCAGCCAAGAATGGGAAGCGGGGGGGCCGAAACTACAAGAGTACACAGATACGCAGTATTTT. Its translation: CASSQEWEAGGPKLQEYTDTQYF.

This chain joins TRBV5-1 and TRBJ2-1, with TRBD1 identical over 8 bases. The CDR3 consists of 15 residues. Germline assignment: CDR1 SGHRS and CDR2 YFSETQ. Unmatched junction bases numbered 9, after V lost 3 bases and J lost 7 bases. The CDR3 region has the DNA TGCGCCAGCAGCTGGCGGGGACAGGTCCGGAATGAGCAGTTCTTC. Translation: CASSWRGQVRNEQFF. Full variable domain (rest looked up from reference TRBV5-1 and TRBJ2-1): KAGVTQTPRYLIKTRGQQVTLSCSPISGHRSVSWYQQTPGQGLQFLFEYFSETQRNKGNFPGRFSGRQFSNSRSEMNVSTLELGDSALYLCASSWRGQVRNEQFFGPGTRLTVL.

The chain uses TRBV7-9 and TRBJ2-3, with no clear D. There are 15 residues in the CDR3. The germline CDR1 and CDR2 sequences are SEHNR and FQNEAQ (reference sequence). V was shortened by 7 bases and J by 2 bases, with 16 bases between the two germline ends. The CDR3 loop is CASTVHSADTDTQYF. CDR3 nucleotide sequence: TGTGCCAGCACAGTCCATTCGGCCGACACAGATACGCAGTATTTT.

This clonotype was counted a few times. The rearrangement joins TRBV7-9 to TRBJ2-7; TRBD1 aligns across 9 bases. Germline CDR1 SEHNR, CDR2 FQNEAQ (reference sequence). This CDR3 has 18 amino acids. Trimming removed 3 bases from V and 2 bases from J; junction bases left unmatched: 14. CDR3 in DNA: TGTGCCAGCAGCTTGGGCCCACCGGGACAGGGTTTTCCCTACGAGCAGTACTTC. Protein sequence: CASSLGPPGQGFPYEQYF.

In this sample, this clonotype turned up many times. The J gene is TRBJ1-5, the V gene TRBV7-6; no firm D call. Trimming cost V 2 bases and J 0 bases, with 8 bases left between them. Germline V lookup: CDR1 SGHVS, CDR2 FNYEAQ. The CDR3 is made up of 15 amino acids. The CDR3 bases are TGTGCCAGCAGCTTAATACCAGGTAGCAATCAGCCCCAGCATTTT. Protein sequence: CASSLIPGSNQPQHF. Full variable domain (outside the CDR3, taken from reference TRBV7-6 and TRBJ1-5): GAGVSQSPRYKVTKRGQDVALRCDPISGHVSLYWYRQALGQGPEFLTYFNYEAQQDKSGLPNDRFSAERPEGSISTLTIQRTEQRDSAMYRCASSLIPGSNQPQHFGDGTRLSIL.

The V call is TRBV7-6, the J call TRBJ1-2; D is undetermined. CDR1 and CDR2 from the germline V gene are SGHVS and FNYEAQ. Trimming left V 5 bases short and J 5 bases short, with 6 bases between. This CDR3 is built from 11 residues. The CDR3 nucleotides are TGTGCCAGCAGCCTATCATATGGCTACACCTTC. Amino acid sequence: CASSLSYGYTF.

This clonotype was seen a handful of times. V and J are TRBV6-1 and TRBJ1-2; possible D gene TRBD1, 6 bases. The CDR3 runs 13 residues. CDR1 is MNHNS, CDR2 SASEGT, per germline. V lost 3 bases to trimming and J lost 6 bases, with 11 bases between them. CDR3 in amino acids: CASSERQVNGYTF. CDR3 in DNA: TGTGCCAGCAGTGAGAGACAGGTCAATGGCTACACCTTC.

This clonotype was seen many times. The chain links TRBV7-9 to TRBJ1-1; weak D call: TRBD1 (5 bases). Trimming removed 4 bases at V and 6 bases at J, with 24 bases between. CDR1 and CDR2 (germline): SEHNR, FQNEAQ (reference sequence). The CDR3 is made up of 17 amino acids. The CDR3 sequence: CASSSPGQGPRRAEAFF. DNA for the CDR3: TGTGCCAGCAGCTCCCCCGGTCAGGGCCCTCGGCGGGCTGAAGCTTTCTTT.

This clonotype was seen more than once but under ten times. The rearrangement uses TRBV5-1 and TRBJ1-3, with a tentative D call TRBD1 (5 bases). The V gene lost 5 bases and the J gene lost 0 bases, with 12 bases spanning the gap. The CDR3 is 15 amino acids. Germline assignment: CDR1 SGHRS and CDR2 YFSETQ. The chain's CDR3 is CASSNRSSSGNTIYF. DNA of the CDR3: TGCGCCAGCAGTAACAGGTCCTCCTCTGGAAACACCATATATTTT.

This clonotype was recorded many times. The chain combines TRBV6-2 or TRBV6-3 with TRBJ2-6, with D hard to call. Trimming cost V 8 bases and J 8 bases, with 22 bases left between them. This CDR3 region has 16 residues. The germline V gene encodes CDR1 MNHEY and CDR2 SVGEGT. CDR3 sequence reads: CASRTDRLDKPNVLTF. CDR3 nucleotide sequence: TGTGCCAGCCGCACCGATCGTCTTGATAAGCCCAACGTCCTGACTTTC.

The sample holds one count of this clonotype. The chain has TRBV10-3 and TRBJ2-6; D ambiguous. Germline CDR1 ENHRY, CDR2 SYGVKD. CDR3 length equals 17 residues. V lost 3 bases and J lost 0, with 12 bases in between. The CDR3 sequence: CAISDQALHSGANVLTF. CDR3 coding DNA: TGTGCCATCAGTGATCAGGCCCTGCACTCTGGGGCCAACGTCCTGACTTTC.